This TCR beta chain derives from a study of blood T cells in healthy people across ages. A note on this clonotype: Its antigen is unidentified.

Per the germline V gene, CDR1 is SEHNR and CDR2 is FQNEAQ (reference sequence). V lost 1 base and J lost 2; bases outside the gene matches: 5. The CDR3 has 16 residues. Study-level results: Investigators viewed diversity estimates from one million T cells as underestimates, the study reported. Both naive CD4+ cell counts and diversity were greater in long-lived donors than in aged donors. TCR beta diversity was tightly associated with the proportion of naive T cells.

For the second PCR, which ran for about 7 to 11 cycles, a sample-barcoded 5' primer and a J-beta primer mix were used. TCRdb passed the 5' RACE reads through MiXCR, listing each CDR3 protein once. Of around 1.5 million distinct CDR3 sequences listed, around 36% were seen once; the top ten hold 10% to 12%. Sequencing was done on a sample of blood. The source of this sequence is a woman aged 25 to 39 in good health. The chain uses TRBV7-9 and TRBJ2-1; TRBD2 matches 7 bases. CDR3 DNA: TGTGCCAGCAGCTTAGGCCGGGACTACACCTACAATGAGCAGTTCTTC. As protein: CASSLGRDYTYNEQFF.